This TCR beta chain was captured by sequencing in a study of shared clonotypes between healthy human individuals. Study conclusions and caveats: Clonotypes shared by all four donors outscored non-shared clonotypes in generation probability.

Generated by immunoSEQ multiplex PCR, the TCRdb table keeps only in-frame clones and is missing some. The sample contains some 1 million clones, around 76% of which appear only once. As regards this clone: Its antigen remains unknown.

The specimen was memory CD4+ T cells sorted from blood. Subset indicated: CD45RA-negative fraction. This receptor was obtained from a man between 18 and 35 years old in good health.

The CDR3 DNA reads TGCAGCGTTGTAAAGGACGGCCAACCCTACGAGCAGTACTTC. It yields the protein CSVVKDGQPYEQYF. The chain joins TRBV29-1 to TRBJ2-7, with no clear D. The CDR3 has 14 amino acids. V was shortened by 4 bases and J by 2 bases, with 15 bases between the two germline ends. CDR1 and CDR2 (germline): SQVTM, ANQGSEA.